This T cell receptor (beta chain) was observed in a study of vaccination and CD4 T cells after COVID-19. About the research overall: Each person enrolled got two BNT162b2 or mRNA-1273 vaccine doses. The stimulating agents, overlapping spike peptides, came from SARS-CoV-2, HCoV-NL63, HCoV-OC43 and HCoV-229E.

In its sample, this clonotype is medium-sized (0.01 to 0.1%). Antigen: not known. Scientists ran DNA taken from cultured CD4+ T cells through the Oncomine TCR Beta short-read assay for sequencing. Researchers extracted genomic DNA from CD4+ T cells that had been cultured. MiXCR was run by TCRdb on the PCR reads, yielding one entry per CDR3 protein. Of around 5,000 distinct CDR3 sequences in the sample, roughly 75% were seen once. Treatment in this sample: approximately 11-day PBMC culture with coronavirus spike peptide pools or control peptides (ViraFEST assay). ViraFEST sequenced TCRs after peptide-pool expansion of antigen-specific T cells. The TCR originated in a human donor who had recovered from COVID-19. The sample taken for sequencing was CD4+ T cells from blood, cultured in vitro.

CDR3 sequence (DNA): TGTGCCTGGAGCACAGGGACAAACTATGGCTACACCTTC. Encoded protein: CAWSTGTNYGYTF. The chain uses TRBV30 and TRBJ1-2, with D possibly matching TRBD1 (6 bases). CDR1 and CDR2 (germline): GTSNPN, SVGIG (reference sequence). The CDR3 runs to 13 residues. V dropped 3 bases and J dropped 2 bases, with 10 bases sitting between them.